This T cell receptor beta chain was identified during a study of blood T cell repertoires in COVID-19. Study overall: PBMCs, B-cell-depleted T cells, or T cells were the source of the cDNA or gDNA that made up the material.

Original handling: By means of reference gene primer amplification, nucleated cell counts were estimated. Assay used: immunoSEQ multiplex PCR; TCRdb lists only in-frame clones, some missing. That table supplies the V and J calls and clone size; D and trimming were determined from the DNA. In the table there are 80,000 to 100,000 clones, around 84% of which are singletons. The sequence was obtained from a woman between 55 and 75 years old in a cohort sampled during active or convalescent COVID-19. The sequenced sample consisted of peripheral blood.

The CDR3 region has the DNA TGTGCCAGCAGCCCAGGACAGCTGAACACTGAAGCTTTCTTT. Protein sequence: CASSPGQLNTEAFF. The genes are TRBV3-1 (or the pseudogene TRBV3-2) and TRBJ1-1; the D gene is possibly TRBD1 (6 bases). This CDR3 comprises 14 residues. Looked up from germline, CDR1 is LGHDT and CDR2 is YNNKEL (reference sequence). With 4 bases removed from V and 0 bases from J, the gap between germline ends came to 9 bases.